The rows below give T cell receptor beta chains drawn from one sample of a study of OX40 agonist ivuxolimab in advanced cancers. Generated by immunoSEQ multiplex PCR, the TCRdb table keeps only in-frame clones and is missing some. The sample has some 100,000 clones, around 84% seen once. The sequences come from CD4+ or CD8+ T cells sorted from blood, collected in a trial of the OX40 agonist ivuxolimab. The receptors here all came from an adult with an advanced solid tumor such as melanoma, head and neck, liver or kidney cancer. CDR3s include the opening cysteine and the closing phenylalanine or tryptophan. The D gene is left open where the match is weak. A clone size is listed for some rows: how often the clone was seen (once, few, many), or a class if it is expanded.

CAISESIQTGSSNQPQHF,TGTGCCATCAGTGAGTCTATCCAGACAGGGTCAAGCAATCAGCCCCAGCATTTT,-,TRBV10-3,TRBD1,TRBJ1-5
CASSPGLAGSNEQFF,TGTGCCAGCAGCCCGGGACTAGCAGGATCCAATGAGCAGTTCTTC,-,TRBV6-6,TRBD2,TRBJ2-1
CAVGTFPEGQPQHF,TGTGCTGTAGGGACGTTCCCAGAAGGTCAGCCCCAGCATTTT,-,TRBV28,-,TRBJ1-5
CASSPDRVGETQYF,TGCGCCAGCAGCCCGGACAGGGTTGGAGAGACCCAGTACTTC,-,TRBV5-1,TRBD1,TRBJ2-5
CASSGGAGTQYF,TGTGCCAGCAGCGGGGGGGCGGGAACGCAGTATTTT,-,TRBV11-3,-,TRBJ2-3
CASSIDLRLNIQYF,TGTGCCAGTAGTATAGATCTACGCCTTAACATTCAGTACTTC,few,TRBV19,-,TRBJ2-4
CASSDKASGGSNQETQYF,TGTGCCAGCAGTGATAAGGCTAGCGGGGGCTCAAACCAAGAGACCCAGTACTTC,-,TRBV2,TRBD2,TRBJ2-5
CASSSSPDQPQHF,TGTGCCAGCAGCTCATCACCGGATCAGCCCCAGCATTTT,-,TRBV7-2,-,TRBJ1-5
CASRATGSTGELFF,TGTGCCAGCAGGGCCACAGGGAGCACCGGGGAGCTGTTTTTT,-,TRBV7-7,-,TRBJ2-2
CASSKSGETGELFF,TGTGCCAGTAGTAAAAGCGGGGAAACCGGGGAGCTGTTTTTT,-,TRBV19,TRBD2,TRBJ2-2
CSVALDRAGEQFF,TGCAGCGTTGCCCTGGACAGGGCAGGTGAGCAGTTCTTC,once,TRBV29-1,TRBD1,TRBJ2-1
CASSSGTGFLSNQPQHF,TGTGCCAGCAGCTCCGGGACAGGGTTTCTTAGCAATCAGCCCCAGCATTTT,-,TRBV7-2,TRBD1,TRBJ1-5